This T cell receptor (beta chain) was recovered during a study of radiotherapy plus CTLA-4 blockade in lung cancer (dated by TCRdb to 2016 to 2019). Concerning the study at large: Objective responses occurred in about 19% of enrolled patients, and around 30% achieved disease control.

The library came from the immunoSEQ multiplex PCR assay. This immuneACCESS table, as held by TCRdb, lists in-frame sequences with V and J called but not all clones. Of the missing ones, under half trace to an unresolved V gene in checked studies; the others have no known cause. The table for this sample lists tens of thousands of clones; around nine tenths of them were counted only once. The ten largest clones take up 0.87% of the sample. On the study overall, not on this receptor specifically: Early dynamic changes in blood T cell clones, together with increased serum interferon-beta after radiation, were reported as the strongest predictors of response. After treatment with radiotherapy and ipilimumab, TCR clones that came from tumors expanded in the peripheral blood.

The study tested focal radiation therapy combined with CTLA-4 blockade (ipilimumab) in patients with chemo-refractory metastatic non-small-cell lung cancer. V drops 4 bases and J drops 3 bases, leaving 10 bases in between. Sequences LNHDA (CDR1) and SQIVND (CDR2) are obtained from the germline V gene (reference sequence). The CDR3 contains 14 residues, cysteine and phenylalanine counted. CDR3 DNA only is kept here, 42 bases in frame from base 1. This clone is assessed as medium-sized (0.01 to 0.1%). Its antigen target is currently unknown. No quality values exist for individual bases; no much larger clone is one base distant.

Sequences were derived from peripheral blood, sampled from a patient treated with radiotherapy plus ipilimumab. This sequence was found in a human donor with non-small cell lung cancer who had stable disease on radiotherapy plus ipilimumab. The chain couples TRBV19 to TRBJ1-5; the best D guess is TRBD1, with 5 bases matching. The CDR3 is CASSRDSPNQPQHF. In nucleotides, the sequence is TGTGCCAGTAGTAGAGACAGCCCCAATCAGCCCCAGCATTTT.